The T cell receptor (beta chain) described here comes from a study of blood T cell repertoires in COVID-19. TCRdb keeps only in-frame clones here, not all; method: immunoSEQ multiplex PCR. This table has fewer than 250,000 clones, approximately 80% appearing once. Per the germline V gene, CDR1 is SGHTA and CDR2 is FQGNSA. This CDR3 comprises 17 residues. V was clipped by 3 bases and J by 0 bases; unmatched bases: 5. The sample was peripheral blood. This receptor was taken from a woman aged 45-59 years with acute or convalescent COVID-19. This chain uses TRBV7-2 with TRBJ1-5, with 10 bases aligning to TRBD1. CDR3 bases: TGTGCCAGCAGCTTGACAGGGGGCGCGGATAGCAATCAGCCCCAGCATTTT. Translation: CASSLTGGADSNQPQHF. Complete variable domain (other parts from reference TRBV7-2 and TRBJ1-5): GAGVSQSPSNKVTEKGKDVELRCDPISGHTALYWYRQSLGQGLEFLIYFQGNSAPDKSGLPSDRFSAERTGGSVSTLTIQRTQQEDSAVYLCASSLTGGADSNQPQHFGDGTRLSIL.